This TCR beta chain was identified during a study of shared clonotypes between healthy human individuals. Study in general: Three plates each covered CD4 naive and memory; CD8 naive two, CD8 memory one.

CD8 cells regarded as naive lacked CD45RO, were positively chosen for CCR7, and omitted terminally differentiated effector memory CD45RA+ cells. CDR3 length: 15 residues. The V gene's germline CDR1 is SGHNT and CDR2 YYREEE (reference sequence). With 0 bases removed from V and 3 bases from J, the gap between germline ends came to 9 bases. Libraries were prepared by immunoSEQ multiplex PCR; TCRdb keeps only in-frame clonotypes and omits some of them. The sample lists about 680,000 clones, about 90% seen once, with 24% in the top ten. J is TRBJ2-2 and V is TRBV5-4; D remains unclear. Sequenced sample: naive CD8+ T cells sorted from blood. This clonotype originated in a man aged 30 to 39 in good health. DNA of the CDR3: TGTGCCAGCAGCTTGGGCCTAGAGCACACCGGGGAGCTGTTTTTT. This sequence encodes CASSLGLEHTGELFF.